A selection of T cell receptor beta chains follows, all from one sample in a study of OX40 agonist ivuxolimab in advanced cancers. TCRdb's copy holds only in-frame clones and misses some; the assay was immunoSEQ multiplex PCR. The sample holds about 49,000 clones; about four fifths are singletons and the top ten take 10% to 15%. The sample consisted of CD4+ or CD8+ T cells sorted from blood, taken in a trial of the OX40 agonist ivuxolimab. All receptors come from an adult with an advanced solid tumor such as melanoma, head and neck, liver or kidney cancer. The CDR3 runs from the conserved cysteine through the conserved F or W. The D gene is left open where the match is weak. The size field is filled for only some rows; it gives once, few, many or a size class.

CASSLAGGPGEQFF | TGTGCCAGCAGTTTAGCGGGAGGGCCGGGTGAGCAGTTCTTC | TRBJ2-1 | TRBD2 | TRBV6-5 | .
CASSLAGKTGELFF | TGTGCCAGCAGCTTAGCCGGGAAAACCGGGGAGCTGTTTTTT | TRBJ2-2 | . | TRBV7-9 | .
CATNNQQWYGYTF | TGTGCCACCAATAACCAACAGTGGTATGGCTACACCTTC | TRBJ1-2 | . | TRBV28 | .
CSVGGNAGGKLRNEQFF | TGCAGCGTCGGGGGTAATGCGGGAGGGAAGCTTAGGAATGAGCAGTTCTTC | TRBJ2-1 | TRBD2 | TRBV29-1 | few
CASSQERDRGHNEQFF | TGTGCCAGCAGCCAAGAAAGGGACAGGGGGCACAATGAGCAGTTCTTC | TRBJ2-1 | TRBD1 | TRBV4-2 | .
CASSQESAWGDTQYF | TGTGCCAGCAGCCAAGAGAGCGCATGGGGAGATACGCAGTATTTT | TRBJ2-3 | . | TRBV2 | .
CASSFDDRNGGLFF | TGTGCCAGCAGTTTTGATGACAGGAACGGAGGGCTGTTTTTT | TRBJ2-2 | . | TRBV28 | .
CASSSAGTGGRKEAFF | TGTGCCAGCAGTTCCGCCGGGACAGGGGGCCGTAAGGAAGCTTTCTTT | TRBJ1-1 | TRBD1 | TRBV28 | once
CASTVRPSGSDEQFF | TGTGCCAGCACCGTGCGGCCTAGCGGGAGTGATGAGCAGTTCTTC | TRBJ2-1 | TRBD2 | TRBV2 | .
CASSEGLLETQYF | TGTGCCAGCAGTGAGGGACTATTGGAGACCCAGTACTTC | TRBJ2-5 | TRBD2 | TRBV6-1 | .
CASSEAGKRTEAFF | TGTGCCAGCAGTGAAGCGGGGAAGAGGACTGAAGCTTTCTTT | TRBJ1-1 | . | TRBV6-4 | .
CASSQSASGKTGELFF | TGTGCCAGCAGCCAAAGTGCGAGCGGGAAAACCGGGGAGCTGTTTTTT | TRBJ2-2 | TRBD2 | TRBV11-2 | .
CASSPGARSGRDNSPLHF | TGTGCCAGCAGTCCAGGGGCTCGTTCCGGTAGAGATAATTCACCCCTCCACTTT | TRBJ1-6 | . | TRBV27 | .
CASSQDSRTQETQYF | TGTGCCAGCAGCCAAGATTCTCGGACCCAAGAGACCCAGTACTTC | TRBJ2-5 | . | TRBV4-2 | .
CASSQGIGETQYF | TGTGCCAGCTCACAGGGGATTGGAGAGACCCAGTACTTC | TRBJ2-5 | . | TRBV18 | .
CAIRYGQSGGYTF | TGTGCCATCAGATACGGACAGTCCGGGGGCTACACCTTC | TRBJ1-2 | . | TRBV10-3 | .
CASSGSRGTYEQYF | TGTGCCAGCAGCGGCTCCAGGGGAACCTACGAGCAGTACTTC | TRBJ2-7 | . | TRBV7-2 | .
CAWSGRDSPLHF | TGTGCCTGGAGTGGGCGAGATTCACCCCTCCACTTT | TRBJ1-6 | . | TRBV30 | .
CASRVQGATSEQYF | TGTGCCAGCAGGGTTCAGGGGGCAACGAGCGAGCAGTACTTC | TRBJ2-7 | TRBD1 | TRBV2 | .
CASSLRDRGSNTEAFF | TGTGCCAGCAGCTTAAGGGACAGGGGGTCGAACACTGAAGCTTTCTTT | TRBJ1-1 | TRBD1 | TRBV7-3 | .
CASSQNRGRNEKLFF | TGTGCCAGCAGTCAAAACAGGGGGCGAAATGAAAAACTGTTTTTT | TRBJ1-4 | TRBD1 | TRBV7-3 | .
CASSLEGKTRETQYF | TGTGCCAGCAGCTTAGAGGGTAAAACGCGAGAGACCCAGTACTTC | TRBJ2-5 | . | TRBV11-1 | once
CAYGTGIRETQYF | TGTGCCTATGGTACAGGGATACGAGAGACCCAGTACTTC | TRBJ2-5 | . | TRBV30 | once
CAISESWRQQTFF | TGTGCCATCAGTGAGTCGTGGAGACAGCAGACTTTCTTT | TRBJ1-1 | . | TRBV10-3 | .
CSARTGQYTGELFF | TGCAGCGCCAGGACAGGACAATACACCGGGGAGCTGTTTTTT | TRBJ2-2 | TRBD1 | TRBV29-1 | .
CASSETFREPQHF | TGTGCCAGCAGTGAAACTTTCCGGGAGCCCCAGCATTTT | TRBJ1-5 | . | TRBV6-1 | .
CASSPSPEGRGEQFF | TGTGCCAGCTCACCATCCCCAGAAGGCCGGGGTGAGCAGTTCTTC | TRBJ2-1 | . | TRBV18 | medium-sized
CASSPQTGADTEAFF | TGTGCCAGCTCACCACAGACAGGTGCGGACACTGAAGCTTTCTTT | TRBJ1-1 | . | TRBV18 | .
CASSILAGPRSTDTQYF | TGTGCCAGCAGCATTCTAGCGGGCCCGCGTAGCACAGATACGCAGTATTTT | TRBJ2-3 | TRBD2 | TRBV5-6 | .
CASSEVWQQNIQYF | TGTGCCAGCAGTGAAGTCTGGCAACAAAACATTCAGTACTTC | TRBJ2-4 | . | TRBV6-1 | .
CASSLNGGRERDTQYF | TGTGCCAGCAGCTTAAACGGGGGGCGGGAGCGGGATACGCAGTATTTT | TRBJ2-3 | . | TRBV7-2 | .
CASSRAGGHSEQYF | TGTGCCAGCTCTAGAGCGGGAGGCCACTCCGAGCAGTACTTC | TRBJ2-7 | TRBD2 | TRBV18 | .
CATSGGTNTGELFF | TGTGCCACCTCCGGGGGGACGAACACCGGGGAGCTGTTTTTT | TRBJ2-2 | TRBD2 | TRBV5-4 | .
CAISESGGANYGQYF | TGTGCCATCAGTGAGTCTGGGGGGGCGAACTACGGGCAGTACTTC | TRBJ2-7 | . | TRBV10-3 | .
CASTPRGNPNQPQHF | TGTGCCAGCACCCCACGAGGGAATCCCAATCAGCCCCAGCATTTT | TRBJ1-5 | . | TRBV19 | few
CASSTTGQGTEAFF | TGCGCCAGCAGCACTACGGGACAGGGGACTGAAGCTTTCTTT | TRBJ1-1 | TRBD1 | TRBV5-1 | .
CASSQSSPGNTEAFF | TGTGCCAGCAGCCAATCGTCCCCCGGGAACACTGAAGCTTTCTTT | TRBJ1-1 | . | TRBV16 | .
CASSPRVSSTDTQYF | TGTGCCAGCAGCCCCAGGGTCTCTAGCACAGATACGCAGTATTTT | TRBJ2-3 | . | TRBV11-2 | .
CASSSPAGIALHF | TGTGCCAGCAGCTCCCCGGCCGGCATCGCCCTCCACTTT | TRBJ1-6 | . | TRBV7-2 | .
CASSPLTSAFEQFF | TGTGCCAGCAGCCCGCTGACTAGCGCCTTCGAGCAGTTCTTC | TRBJ2-1 | TRBD2 | TRBV7-9 | .
CASSGFYEQYF | TGTGCCAGCAGCGGTTTCTACGAGCAGTACTTC | TRBJ2-7 | . | TRBV28 | .
CASSSNPRQGLKGETQYF | TGCGCCAGCAGCTCGAATCCCCGACAGGGTCTAAAGGGGGAGACCCAGTACTTC | TRBJ2-5 | TRBD1 | TRBV5-1 | .
CASSWDNAGVYEQYF | TGTGCCAGCAGTTGGGACAATGCTGGGGTATACGAGCAGTACTTC | TRBJ2-7 | . | TRBV27 | .
CASSEQPGAPTDTQYF | TGTGCCAGCAGTGAACAACCGGGGGCCCCCACAGATACGCAGTATTTT | TRBJ2-3 | . | TRBV6-1 | .
CASSSSGDNYGYTF | TGCGCCAGCAGCTCTTCCGGGGACAACTATGGCTACACCTTC | TRBJ1-2 | . | TRBV5-1 | .
CASKSDRGVDNEQFF | TGTGCCAGTAAATCCGACAGGGGAGTAGACAATGAGCAGTTCTTC | TRBJ2-1 | TRBD1 | TRBV19 | .
CASSLGTGRPEAFF | TGTGCCAGCAGCCTCGGGACAGGGAGGCCTGAAGCTTTCTTT | TRBJ1-1 | TRBD1 | TRBV7-8 | .
CAWSVRRSSYNEQFF | TGTGCCTGGAGTGTACGGCGGAGCTCCTACAATGAGCAGTTCTTC | TRBJ2-1 | . | TRBV30 | .
CASSGSNQPQHF | TGTGCCAGCAGTGGGAGCAATCAGCCCCAGCATTTT | TRBJ1-5 | . | TRBV2 | .
CASSSSTGITEAFF | TGTGCCAGCAGCTCCTCGACAGGGATCACTGAAGCTTTCTTT | TRBJ1-1 | TRBD1 | TRBV7-9 | .
CASRDVATYEQYF | TGTGCCAGCAGGGATGTAGCGACGTACGAGCAGTACTTC | TRBJ2-7 | . | TRBV6-1 | .
CASSLQPGQNTEAFF | TGCGCCAGCAGCTTACAACCGGGACAGAACACTGAAGCTTTCTTT | TRBJ1-1 | . | TRBV5-1 | .
CASSEGLAAGYEQYF | TGTGCCAGCAGTGAGGGACTAGCGGCTGGATACGAGCAGTACTTC | TRBJ2-7 | TRBD2 | TRBV6-1 | .
CASSHSGRGRVNTEAFF | TGTGCCAGCAGCCACTCGGGCAGGGGGCGGGTTAACACTGAAGCTTTCTTT | TRBJ1-1 | TRBD1 | TRBV11-2 | .
CASSYSRSSYEQYF | TGTGCCAGCAGTTACTCGAGGAGCTCCTACGAGCAGTACTTC | TRBJ2-7 | . | TRBV6-5 | .
CASSQGQDYGYTF | TGCGCCAGCAGCCAAGGACAGGACTATGGCTACACCTTC | TRBJ1-2 | . | TRBV4-1 | .
CASSLGLAGGQETQYF | TGCGCCAGCAGCTTGGGACTAGCGGGAGGTCAAGAGACCCAGTACTTC | TRBJ2-5 | TRBD2 | TRBV5-1 | .